The clone carrying this TCR beta chain was seen a few times. The antigen remains unidentified. The ends were cut back, 6 bases at V and 3 bases at J, with 21 bases in the middle. Germline V CDR1 and CDR2: KGHSH, LQKENI. The length of the CDR3 is 16 residues. The data derive from a study of CD8 T cells in ankylosing spondylitis. Study-level findings and limits: As reported, disease-linked clones showed significant enrichment in matched ankylosing spondylitis synovial fluid. For ankylosing spondylitis blood, a TCR beta motif of roughly 8 highly homologous variants appeared characteristic.

Making the TCR beta libraries involved quantitative 5'-RACE with molecular barcodes. TCRdb analysed the 5' RACE reads with MiXCR anew, one entry per CDR3 protein. Among 84,000 or so distinct CDR3 sequences listed, around 30% were seen once. The V call is TRBV18, the J call TRBJ2-7; perhaps TRBD2 as D (5 bases). The TCR originated in a male donor with ankylosing spondylitis or in good health (not recorded which). Specimen: blood, either unsorted or a sorted T cell fraction (not recorded which). The CDR3, as DNA: TGTGCCAGCTCTGCGGGCGCCGACCGTCGGGTCTACGAGCAGTACGTC. Its protein product is CASSAGADRRVYEQYV.